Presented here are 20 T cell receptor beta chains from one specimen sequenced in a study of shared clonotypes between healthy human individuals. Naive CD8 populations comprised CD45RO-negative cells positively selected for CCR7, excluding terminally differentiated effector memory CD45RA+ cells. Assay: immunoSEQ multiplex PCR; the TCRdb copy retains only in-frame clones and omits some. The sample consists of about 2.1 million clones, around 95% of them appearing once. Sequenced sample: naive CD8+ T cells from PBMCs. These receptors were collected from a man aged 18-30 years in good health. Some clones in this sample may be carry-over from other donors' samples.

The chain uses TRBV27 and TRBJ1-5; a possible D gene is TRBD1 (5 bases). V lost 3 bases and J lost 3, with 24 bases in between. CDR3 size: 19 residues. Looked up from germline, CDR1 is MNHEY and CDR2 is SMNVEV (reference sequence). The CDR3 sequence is CASSFLGAGPELPNQPQHF. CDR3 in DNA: TGTGCCAGCAGTTTTCTAGGGGCAGGGCCCGAACTCCCCAATCAGCCCCAGCATTTT.

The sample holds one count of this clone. CDR3 coding DNA: TGTGCCAGCAGCCGGACAGGGGGTATACAAGAGACCCAGTACTTC. It translates to CASSRTGGIQETQYF. The chain recombines TRBV28 with TRBJ2-5; 10 positions agree with TRBD1. From germline, CDR1 is MDHEN and CDR2 SYDVKM. With 6 bases clipped from V and 2 bases from J, the junction kept 6 bases outside the gene matches. The CDR3 loop spans 15 amino acids. The full variable domain, with the rest looked up from reference TRBV28 and TRBJ2-5, is DVKVTQSSRYLVKRTGEKVFLECVQDMDHENMFWYRQDPGLGLRLIYFSYDVKMKEKGDIPEGYSVSREKKERFSLILESASTNQTSMYLCASSRTGGIQETQYFGPGTRLLVL.

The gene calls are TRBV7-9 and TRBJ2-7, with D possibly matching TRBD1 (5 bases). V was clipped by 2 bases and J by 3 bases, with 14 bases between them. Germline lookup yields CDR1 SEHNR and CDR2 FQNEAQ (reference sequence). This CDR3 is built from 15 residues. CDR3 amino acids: CASSLSPGQSYEQYF. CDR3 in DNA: TGTGCCAGCAGCTTATCCCCAGGGCAGAGCTACGAGCAGTACTTC. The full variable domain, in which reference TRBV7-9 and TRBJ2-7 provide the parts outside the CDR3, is DTGVSQNPRHKITKRGQNVTFRCDPISEHNRLYWYRQTLGQGPEFLTYFQNEAQLEKSRLLSDRFSAERPKGSFSTLEIQRTEQGDSAMYLCASSLSPGQSYEQYFGPGTRLTVT.

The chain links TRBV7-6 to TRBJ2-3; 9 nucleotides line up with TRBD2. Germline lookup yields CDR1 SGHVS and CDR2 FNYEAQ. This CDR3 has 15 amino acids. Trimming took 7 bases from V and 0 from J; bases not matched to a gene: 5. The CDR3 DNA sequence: TGTGCCAGCACCTCAAGCGGGAGGAGCACAGATACGCAGTATTTT. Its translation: CASTSSGRSTDTQYF.

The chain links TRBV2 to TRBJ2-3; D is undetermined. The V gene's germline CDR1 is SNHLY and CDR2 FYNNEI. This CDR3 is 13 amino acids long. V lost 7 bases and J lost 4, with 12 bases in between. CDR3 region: CASTEGYADTQYF. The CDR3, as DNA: TGTGCCAGCACCGAAGGGTACGCAGATACGCAGTATTTT.

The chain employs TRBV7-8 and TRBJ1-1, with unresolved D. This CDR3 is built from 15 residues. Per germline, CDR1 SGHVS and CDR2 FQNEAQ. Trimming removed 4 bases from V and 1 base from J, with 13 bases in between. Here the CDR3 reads CASSSGRLSNTEAFF. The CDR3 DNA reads TGTGCCAGCAGCTCCGGACGGCTGTCGAACACTGAAGCTTTCTTT.

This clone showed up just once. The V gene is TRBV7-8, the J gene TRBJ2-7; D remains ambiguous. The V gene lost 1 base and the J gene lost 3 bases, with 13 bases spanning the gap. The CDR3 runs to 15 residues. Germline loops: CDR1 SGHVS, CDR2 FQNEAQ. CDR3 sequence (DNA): TGTGCCAGCAGCTTAGAGGCCAGGTCCTACTACGAGCAGTACTTC. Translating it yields CASSLEARSYYEQYF.

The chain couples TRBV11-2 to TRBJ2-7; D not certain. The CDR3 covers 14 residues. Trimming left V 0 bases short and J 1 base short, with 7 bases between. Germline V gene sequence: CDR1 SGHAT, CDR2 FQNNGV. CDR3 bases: TGTGCCAGCAGCTTAGATCGGGTGTCCTACGAGCAGTACTTC. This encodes CASSLDRVSYEQYF. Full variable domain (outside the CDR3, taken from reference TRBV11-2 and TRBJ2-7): EAGVAQSPRYKIIEKRQSVAFWCNPISGHATLYWYQQILGQGPKLLIQFQNNGVVDDSQLPKDRFSAERLKGVDSTLKIQPAKLEDSAVYLCASSLDRVSYEQYFGPGTRLTVT.

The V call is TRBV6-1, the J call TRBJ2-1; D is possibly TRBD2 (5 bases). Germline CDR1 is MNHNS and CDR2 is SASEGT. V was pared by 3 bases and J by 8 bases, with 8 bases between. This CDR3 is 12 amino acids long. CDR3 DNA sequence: TGTGCCAGCAGTGACTGGGAGTATGAGCAGTTCTTC. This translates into CASSDWEYEQFF.

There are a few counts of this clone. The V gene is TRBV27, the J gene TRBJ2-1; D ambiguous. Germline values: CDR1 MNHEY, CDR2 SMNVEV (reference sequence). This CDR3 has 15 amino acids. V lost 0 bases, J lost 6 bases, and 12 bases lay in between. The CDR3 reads CASSLSGSIPNEQFF. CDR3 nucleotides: TGTGCCAGCAGTTTATCCGGGTCCATACCCAATGAGCAGTTCTTC.

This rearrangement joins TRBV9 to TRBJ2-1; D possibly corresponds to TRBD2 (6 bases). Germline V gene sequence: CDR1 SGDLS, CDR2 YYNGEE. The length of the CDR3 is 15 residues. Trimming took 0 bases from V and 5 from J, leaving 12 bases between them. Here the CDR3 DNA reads TGTGCCAGCAGCGTAGCGGGAGCCCCCCACAATGAGCAGTTCTTC. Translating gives CASSVAGAPHNEQFF.

CDR3 nucleotide sequence: TGTGCCAGCAGTTATAAACAAGAGACCCAGTACTTC. Amino acid sequence: CASSYKQETQYF. The chain recombines TRBV6-4 with TRBJ2-5; no definite D call. V lost 5 bases and J lost 2, with 6 bases in between. Germline CDR1 MRHNA, CDR2 SNTAGT. The CDR3 length is 12 residues.

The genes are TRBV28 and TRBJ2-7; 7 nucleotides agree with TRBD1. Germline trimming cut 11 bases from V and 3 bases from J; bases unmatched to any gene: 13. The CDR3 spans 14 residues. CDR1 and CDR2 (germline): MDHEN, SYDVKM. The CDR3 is CASSGTEGYYEQYF. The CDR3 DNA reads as TGTGCCTCCTCCGGGACAGAGGGGTACTACGAGCAGTACTTC.

CDR3 DNA sequence: TGTGCCTTGGACAGGGGGAGCAATGAGCAGTTCTTC. It is translated as CALDRGSNEQFF. The V and J genes are TRBV30 and TRBJ2-1; 10 nucleotides match TRBD1. J lost 6 bases, V lost 7 bases, and 3 bases had no gene match. CDR1 and CDR2 from the germline V gene are GTSNPN and SVGIG (reference sequence). This CDR3 has 12 residues.

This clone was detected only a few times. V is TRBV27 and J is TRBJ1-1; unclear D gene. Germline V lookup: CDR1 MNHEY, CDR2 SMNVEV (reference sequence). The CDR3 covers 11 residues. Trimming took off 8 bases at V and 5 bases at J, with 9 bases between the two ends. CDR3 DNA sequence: TGTGCCAGCCACTTTGGGACTGAAGCTTTCTTT. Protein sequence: CASHFGTEAFF.

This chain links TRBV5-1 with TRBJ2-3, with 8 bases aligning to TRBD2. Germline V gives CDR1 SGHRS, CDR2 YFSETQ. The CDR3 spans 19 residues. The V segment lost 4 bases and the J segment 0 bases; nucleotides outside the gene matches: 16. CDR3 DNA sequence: TGCGCCAGCAGCCCTGGGACTAGAGTCGTCTTTTCTAGCACAGATACGCAGTATTTT. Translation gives CASSPGTRVVFSSTDTQYF.

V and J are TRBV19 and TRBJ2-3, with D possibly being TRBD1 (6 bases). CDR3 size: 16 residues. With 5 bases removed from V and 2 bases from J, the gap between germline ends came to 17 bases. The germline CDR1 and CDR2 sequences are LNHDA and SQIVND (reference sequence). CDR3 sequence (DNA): TGTGCCAGTAGTGAGGGGACAAAATTTCCCACAGATACGCAGTATTTT. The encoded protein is CASSEGTKFPTDTQYF.

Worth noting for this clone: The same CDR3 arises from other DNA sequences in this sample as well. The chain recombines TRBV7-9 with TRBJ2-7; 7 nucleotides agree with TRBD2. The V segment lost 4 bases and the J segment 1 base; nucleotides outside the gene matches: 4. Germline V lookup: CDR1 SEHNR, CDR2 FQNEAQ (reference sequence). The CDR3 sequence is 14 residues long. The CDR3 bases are TGTGCCAGCAGCTCAGGGACTAAATCCTACGAGCAGTACTTC. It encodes CASSSGTKSYEQYF.

This chain's CDR3 is CASSQGRVDTQYF. For the CDR3, the DNA is TGTGCCAGCAGCCAGGGCCGCGTCGATACGCAGTATTTT. The chain combines TRBV6-5 with TRBJ2-3; weak D call: TRBD1 (5 bases). The CDR3 is made up of 13 amino acids. Trimming took off 6 bases at V and 6 bases at J, with 13 bases between the two ends. Looked up from germline, CDR1 is MNHEY and CDR2 is SVGAGI.

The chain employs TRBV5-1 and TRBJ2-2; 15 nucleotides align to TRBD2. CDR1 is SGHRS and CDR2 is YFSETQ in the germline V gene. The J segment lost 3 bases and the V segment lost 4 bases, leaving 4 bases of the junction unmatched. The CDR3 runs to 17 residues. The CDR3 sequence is CASSKGLAGGHTGELFF. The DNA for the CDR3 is TGCGCCAGCAGCAAGGGACTAGCGGGAGGACACACCGGGGAGCTGTTTTTT.